This passage covers 32 T cell receptor beta chains from one sample sequenced in a study of shared clonotypes between healthy human individuals (dated by TCRdb to the early 2020s). Preparation of the library involved the immunoSEQ multiplex PCR assay. TCRdb provides this immuneACCESS table in a form limited to in-frame rearrangements. Some clones are lacking; in checked studies, under half of them reflect an unresolved V gene, and why the rest are absent is not known. The table for this sample lists fewer than 2.5 million clones; 93% of them were counted only once. Approximately 0.35% of the sample is held by the ten biggest clonotypes. The sequenced material came from naive CD4+ T cells from PBMCs. In the paper's terms, the cell subset or site label means: CD45RA+ positively selected. Receptors were obtained from a young man in good health. Some clones in this sample may be carry-over from other donors' samples.

The V gene is TRBV1, the J gene TRBJ2-2; no DNA check was done on the table's D call, TRBD2. TRBV1 is a known pseudogene. This CDR3 region has 15 residues. CDR3 in DNA: TGCACCAGCAGCCAGCAGACTAGCGTCACCGGGGAGCTGTTTTTT. Translating gives CTSSQQTSVTGELFF.

About this clone itself: The same CDR3 also results from other DNA sequences found in this sample. The rearrangement joins TRBV30 to TRBJ2-7; 8 bases are a match to TRBD2. With V trimmed by 0 bases and J by 3 bases, 4 bases remained unmatched. The CDR3 runs to 14 residues. Germline V gives CDR1 GTSNPN, CDR2 SVGIG (reference sequence). As DNA, the CDR3 is TGTGCCTGGAGTGTACGGGGGGGCAGCTACGAGCAGTACTTC. It encodes CAWSVRGGSYEQYF.

The chain carries TRBV5-6 and TRBJ2-3; 8 bases line up with TRBD2. The CDR3 length is 14 residues. Germline V gene sequence: CDR1 SGHDT, CDR2 YYEEEE. V gave up 4 bases and J gave up 3 bases; unmatched junction bases: 4. CDR3 nucleotide sequence: TGTGCCAGCAGCATGGGACTAGAGACAGATACGCAGTATTTT. This gives the protein CASSMGLETDTQYF.

This clone came up once. This chain joins TRBV28 and TRBJ1-1; no definite D call. V was trimmed by 6 bases and J by 3 bases, leaving 17 bases between them. Per germline, CDR1 MDHEN and CDR2 SYDVKM. The CDR3 has 15 amino acids. CDR3 loop: CASSRAKGLYTEAFF. CDR3 coding DNA: TGTGCCAGCAGCCGCGCAAAGGGATTGTACACTGAAGCTTTCTTT.

This chain joins TRBV28 and TRBJ2-7; D tentatively fits TRBD1 or TRBD2 (5 bases each). The V gene's germline CDR1 is MDHEN and CDR2 SYDVKM. CDR3 length: 11 amino acids. Trimming removed 8 bases at V and 6 bases at J, with 11 bases between. The CDR3 DNA reads TGTGCCAGCGGCCGGGGCGGCGAGCAGTACTTC. Residues: CASGRGGEQYF.

The V gene is TRBV6-5, the J gene TRBJ2-7; the D is unclear. The CDR3 sequence is 15 residues long. In germline, CDR1 is MNHEY, CDR2 SVGAGI. Between the trimmed V and J ends, which lost 0 bases and 2 bases, there was a span of 11 bases. CDR3 amino acids: CASSYSRGVTYEQYF. The CDR3 region has the DNA TGTGCCAGCAGTTACTCGAGAGGAGTAACCTACGAGCAGTACTTC.

V gene TRBV7-8 combines with J gene TRBJ1-3; 7 bases agree with TRBD1. CDR3 size: 16 residues. CDR1 SGHVS and CDR2 FQNEAQ come from the germline V gene. V gave up 5 bases and J gave up 5 bases; unmatched junction bases: 12. The CDR3 here is CASSLRDRGLRNTIYF. CDR3 DNA sequence: TGTGCCAGCAGCCTGAGGGACAGAGGATTGCGAAACACCATATATTTT.

This chain connects TRBV4-3 to TRBJ1-1, with D possibly being TRBD1 (5 bases). The CDR3 runs 17 residues. The V and J ends lost 0 bases and 2 bases respectively, with 16 bases between them. From germline, CDR1 is LGHNA and CDR2 YSLEER. As DNA, the CDR3 is TGCGCCAGCAGCCAAGATTACAGAGGAGGGACCAACACTGAAGCTTTCTTT. The encoded protein is CASSQDYRGGTNTEAFF.

The chain links TRBV2 to TRBJ2-7; D call uncertain. The germline V and J ends were trimmed by 5 bases and 3 bases, with 14 bases remaining between them. Germline CDR1 is SNHLY and CDR2 is FYNNEI. The CDR3 length is 14 residues. CDR3 protein: CASSFLGERYEQYF. The CDR3 nucleotides read TGTGCCAGCAGTTTCCTCGGTGAGCGCTACGAGCAGTACTTC.

This clone was observed a single time. This rearrangement joins TRBV7-8 to TRBJ2-5; no clear D. This CDR3 has 14 amino acids. The germline V gene has CDR1 SGHVS and CDR2 FQNEAQ. V was clipped by 4 bases and J by 4 bases, with 13 bases between them. This CDR3 is CASSSRSGVETQYF. The CDR3, as DNA: TGTGCCAGCAGCTCCCGTAGTGGGGTAGAGACCCAGTACTTC. Full variable domain (outside the CDR3, taken from reference TRBV7-8 and TRBJ2-5): GAGVSQSPRYKVAKRGQDVALRCDPISGHVSLFWYQQALGQGPEFLTYFQNEAQLDKSGLPSDRFFAERPEGSVSTLKIQRTQQEDSAVYLCASSSRSGVETQYFGPGTRLLVL.

This chain connects TRBV7-8 to TRBJ1-5, with 7 bases aligning to TRBD1. Germline lookup yields CDR1 SGHVS and CDR2 FQNEAQ. This CDR3 is built from 14 residues. V trimming: 5 bases; J trimming: 2 bases; junction bases outside the gene matches: 3. CDR3 in DNA: TGTGCCAGCAGCCGAGGGACAGGCAATCAGCCCCAGCATTTT. Translated, it gives CASSRGTGNQPQHF.

The chain couples TRBV11-2 to TRBJ2-7; the match to TRBD1 covers 8 bases. The length of the CDR3 is 14 residues. Germline V gene data show CDR1 as SGHAT and CDR2 as FQNNGV. With 5 bases clipped from V and 4 bases from J, the junction kept 7 bases outside the gene matches. CDR3 region: CASSRGQGNYEQYF. Here the CDR3 DNA reads TGTGCCAGCAGCCGAGGACAGGGTAATTACGAGCAGTACTTC.

This sequence joins TRBV6-1 and TRBJ1-1; 9 bases map to TRBD1. CDR1 and CDR2 from the germline V gene are MNHNS and SASEGT. CDR3 length: 15 amino acids. Trimming at V came to 1 base and at J to 7 bases, leaving 7 bases not matched to a gene. CDR3 sequence (DNA): TGTGCCAGCAGTGAAGATCGGGACAGGGCCTATGAAGCTTTCTTT. Protein sequence: CASSEDRDRAYEAFF.

The rearrangement links TRBV27 to TRBJ1-4; D call uncertain. The CDR3 consists of 13 residues. The germline V gene has CDR1 MNHEY and CDR2 SMNVEV (reference sequence). V gave up 4 bases and J gave up 4 bases, with 7 bases separating them. CDR3 in amino acids: CASSWRFNEKLFF. CDR3 in DNA: TGTGCCAGCAGTTGGAGATTTAATGAAAAACTGTTTTTT.

The gene calls are TRBV5-1 and TRBJ2-1; 15 bases line up with TRBD2. Germline trimming cut 4 bases from V and 5 bases from J; bases unmatched to any gene: 7. Germline lookup yields CDR1 SGHRS and CDR2 YFSETQ. The CDR3 loop spans 17 amino acids. The CDR3 protein is CASSLGLAGGLDNEQFF. CDR3 coding DNA: TGCGCCAGCAGCCTGGGACTAGCGGGAGGCCTGGACAATGAGCAGTTCTTC. Based on the CDR3 plus reference TRBV5-1 and TRBJ2-1, the full variable domain is KAGVTQTPRYLIKTRGQQVTLSCSPISGHRSVSWYQQTPGQGLQFLFEYFSETQRNKGNFPGRFSGRQFSNSRSEMNVSTLELGDSALYLCASSLGLAGGLDNEQFFGPGTRLTVL.

This chain joins TRBV5-1 and TRBJ2-1, with D maybe TRBD2 (5 bases). This CDR3 has 13 residues. Trimming removed 0 bases at V and 8 bases at J, with 9 bases between. Germline lookup yields CDR1 SGHRS and CDR2 YFSETQ. CDR3 amino acids: CASSLAARDEQFF. The CDR3 DNA is TGCGCCAGCAGCTTGGCTGCGAGGGATGAGCAGTTCTTC.

This chain joins TRBV2 and TRBJ2-5; D gene uncertain. This CDR3 comprises 11 residues. V was clipped by 10 bases and J by 2 bases, with 8 bases between them. Germline V CDR1 and CDR2: SNHLY, FYNNEI. For the CDR3, the DNA is TGTGCCATTCAGGTACAAGAGACCCAGTACTTC. This encodes CAIQVQETQYF.

The chain recombines TRBV6-6 with TRBJ2-1; D is perhaps TRBD2 (6 bases). The germline CDR1 and CDR2 sequences are MNHNY and SVGAGI (reference sequence). The V end lost 5 bases, the J end lost 10 bases, and 15 bases lay between the germline ends. The CDR3 totals 13 residues. The CDR3 region is CASSRLLAGEQFF. In nucleotides, the CDR3 is TGTGCCAGCAGTCGTCTACTAGCAGGGGAGCAGTTCTTC.

J is TRBJ2-7 and V is TRBV4-3; tentatively, D is TRBD1 (5 bases). Germline CDR1 and CDR2: LGHNA and YSLEER. V lost 1 base and J lost 4, with 11 bases in between. CDR3 size: 14 residues. The CDR3 coding sequence is TGCGCCAGCAGCCAAGTAAGGGGCCGGTACGAGCAGTACTTC. This codes for CASSQVRGRYEQYF.

This clone was recorded only once. This sequence joins TRBV6-5 and TRBJ2-7; D perhaps matches TRBD1 (6 bases). In germline, CDR1 is MNHEY, CDR2 SVGAGI. The CDR3 extends over 15 amino acids. Trimming took 4 bases from V and 2 from J, leaving 15 bases between them. CDR3 DNA: TGTGCCAGCAGTTCGGACAAACAGGGACCCTACGAGCAGTACTTC. This encodes CASSSDKQGPYEQYF.

The chain employs TRBV5-8 and TRBJ1-1; D not certain. The CDR3 is made up of 11 amino acids. Germline V CDR1 and CDR2: SGHTS, YDEGEE. Trimming stripped 0 bases from V and 4 bases from J, with 1 base between. This CDR3 is CASSLATEAFF. CDR3 bases: TGTGCCAGCAGCTTGGCCACTGAAGCTTTCTTT.

V usage is TRBV5-5 and J usage is TRBJ2-7; possible D gene TRBD1, 6 bases. Germline V gene lookup returns CDR1 SGHKS and CDR2 YYEKEE (reference sequence). The CDR3 runs 13 residues. Trimming stripped 4 bases from V and 6 bases from J, with 14 bases between. The CDR3 bases are TGTGCCAGCAGCGTCGGGACACGGCTCGAGCAGTACTTC. Protein sequence: CASSVGTRLEQYF. Drawing the rest from reference TRBV5-5 and TRBJ2-7, the complete variable domain is DAGVTQSPTHLIKTRGQQVTLRCSPISGHKSVSWYQQVLGQGPQFIFQYYEKEERGRGNFPDRFSARQFPNYSSELNVNALLLGDSALYLCASSVGTRLEQYFGPGTRLTVT.

This CDR3 reads CASTRPGRGDEKLFF. CDR3 DNA sequence: TGTGCCAGCACCCGTCCCGGGAGGGGGGATGAAAAACTGTTTTTT. The genes are TRBV28 and TRBJ1-4; D is perhaps TRBD1 (6 bases). CDR1 is MDHEN, CDR2 SYDVKM, per germline. CDR3 length: 15 residues. The V and J ends lost 7 bases and 6 bases respectively, with 18 bases between them.

On this clone itself: This same CDR3 is encoded by further DNA sequences in the sample. The chain links TRBV30 to TRBJ2-5; 11 positions match TRBD2. Germline CDR1 and CDR2: GTSNPN and SVGIG (reference sequence). The CDR3 has 13 amino acids. The junction had 1 base not matched to a gene; V was cut back by 3 bases and J by 4 bases. This CDR3 reads CAWSGLAGETQYF. The CDR3 DNA reads as TGTGCCTGGAGCGGACTAGCGGGAGAGACCCAGTACTTC.

The chain couples TRBV6-6 to TRBJ1-4, with D possibly matching TRBD1 (5 bases). CDR1 is MNHNY, CDR2 SVGAGI, per germline (reference sequence). V gave up 7 bases and J gave up 8 bases, with 17 bases separating them. This CDR3 is 14 amino acids long. DNA for the CDR3: TGTGCCAGCAAGAGTTCGGGGGTAGGCGAAAAACTGTTTTTT. Translated: CASKSSGVGEKLFF.

The chain couples TRBV7-8 to TRBJ2-7, with TRBD2 matching over 13 bases. The junction had 15 bases not matched to a gene; V was cut back by 2 bases and J by 5 bases. Germline lookup yields CDR1 SGHVS and CDR2 FQNEAQ. The CDR3 sequence is 19 residues long. CDR3: CASSLLGYGTSGTINEQYF. The CDR3 nucleotides read TGTGCCAGCAGCTTACTGGGTTATGGGACTAGCGGGACCATCAACGAGCAGTACTTC.

The rearrangement links TRBV14 to TRBJ2-1; no firm D call. V lost 0 bases, J lost 7 bases, and 4 bases lay in between. This CDR3 comprises 12 residues. Germline V gives CDR1 SGHDN, CDR2 FVKESK. CDR3 coding DNA: TGTGCCAGCAGCCAAGATAGGAATGAGCAGTTCTTC. Translated, it gives CASSQDRNEQFF.

A remark on this clone: Distinct nucleotide sequences in the sample also encode this CDR3. The genes are TRBV7-3 and TRBJ2-3; possibly TRBD1 or TRBD2 for D (5 bases each). Trimming shortened V by 2 bases and J by 1 base, and 10 bases separated the two germline ends. CDR1 and CDR2 (germline): SGHTA, FQGTGA. The CDR3 has 15 residues. CDR3 protein: CASSLEGQRTDTQYF. The CDR3 coding sequence is TGTGCCAGCAGCTTAGAGGGGCAGCGCACAGATACGCAGTATTTT.

The gene calls are TRBV5-1 and TRBJ1-4; 12 bases line up with TRBD1. Germline assignment: CDR1 SGHRS and CDR2 YFSETQ. The V segment lost 3 bases and the J segment 6 bases; nucleotides outside the gene matches: 9. This CDR3 has 17 residues. CDR3 sequence: CASSSQSGQGAHEKLFF. CDR3 DNA: TGCGCCAGCAGCTCCCAGTCGGGACAGGGGGCGCATGAAAAACTGTTTTTT. Looking up the rest from reference TRBV5-1 and TRBJ1-4 gives the full variable domain: KAGVTQTPRYLIKTRGQQVTLSCSPISGHRSVSWYQQTPGQGLQFLFEYFSETQRNKGNFPGRFSGRQFSNSRSEMNVSTLELGDSALYLCASSSQSGQGAHEKLFFGSGTQLSVL.

As concerns this clone: Other DNA sequences in this specimen translate into the identical CDR3. The rearrangement joins TRBV28 to TRBJ2-2, with 8 nucleotides matching TRBD1. V shed 6 bases, J shed 4 bases, and the junction held 7 bases outside the gene matches. Germline V lookup: CDR1 MDHEN, CDR2 SYDVKM. The CDR3 runs 15 residues. The CDR3 nucleotides read TGTGCCAGCAGCCTGCAGGGGGCCGGCACCGGGGAGCTGTTTTTT. Translated, it gives CASSLQGAGTGELFF.

The chain uses TRBV18 and TRBJ2-7; 12 nucleotides align to TRBD2. V lost 2 bases to trimming and J lost 5 bases; unmatched junction nucleotides: 4. The CDR3 is 15 residues long. Germline CDR1 and CDR2: KGHSH and LQKENI. This CDR3 is CASSPNRLAGDEQYF. Written as DNA, the CDR3 is TGTGCCAGCTCACCAAACCGACTAGCGGGAGACGAGCAGTACTTC.

Notes on this clone: Distinct nucleotide sequences in the sample also encode this CDR3. The chain links TRBV5-1 to TRBJ1-3, with D hard to call. V was pared by 0 bases and J by 0 bases, with 4 bases between. The CDR3 is 14 amino acids. Germline assignment: CDR1 SGHRS and CDR2 YFSETQ. DNA of the CDR3: TGCGCCAGCAGCTTGGAAACCTCTGGAAACACCATATATTTT. Its translation: CASSLETSGNTIYF.